The rows below give T cell receptor beta chains drawn from one sample of a study of blood T cell repertoires in COVID-19. The data were produced by immunoSEQ multiplex PCR, yet TCRdb's version contains in-frame clones alone and is incomplete. The table records about 160,000 clones, 86% of them present only once. Sequenced input: peripheral blood. These receptors all stem from a woman in her sixties or seventies with acute or convalescent COVID-19. Each CDR3 is given with its conserved first and last residue. Each record gives: D gene, clone size, J gene, V gene, CDR3 protein, CDR3 DNA. A D gene is named only where the DNA matches it firmly. For some rows the clone size is stated as once, few or many, or as a class when expanded; others skip it.

-,-,TRBJ1-6,TRBV11-3,CATIPVQGFSPLHF,TGTGCCACAATTCCGGTACAGGGTTTCTCACCCCTCCACTTT
TRBD2,-,TRBJ2-1,TRBV11-2,CASSLATSGGYYNEQFF,TGTGCCAGCAGCTTAGCGACTAGCGGGGGATATTACAATGAGCAGTTCTTC
-,-,TRBJ2-3,TRBV28,CASSSGLTTDTQYF,TGTGCCAGCAGTTCCGGACTTACCACAGATACGCAGTATTTT
-,-,TRBJ2-3,TRBV30,CAWSVQTASTDTQYF,TGTGCCTGGAGTGTACAGACAGCTAGCACAGATACGCAGTATTTT
TRBD1,-,TRBJ1-1,TRBV7-2,CASSLQGALDTEAFF,TGTGCCAGCAGCCTTCAGGGGGCGTTAGACACTGAAGCTTTCTTT
TRBD1,-,TRBJ1-2,TRBV9,CASSAPVQGARYGYTF,TGTGCCAGCAGCGCCCCGGTTCAGGGGGCGCGCTATGGCTACACCTTC
-,once,TRBJ2-1,TRBV4-1,CASSQEGVHEQFF,TGCGCCAGCAGCCAAGAAGGGGTGCATGAGCAGTTCTTC
-,-,TRBJ1-2,TRBV7-2,CASSLDRRNYGYTF,TGTGCCAGCAGCTTAGACAGGCGAAACTATGGCTACACCTTC
TRBD1,-,TRBJ2-1,TRBV11-2,CASSAGQARGNEQFF,TGTGCCAGCAGCGCGGGACAGGCCAGGGGCAATGAGCAGTTCTTC
-,-,TRBJ2-5,TRBV12-3/TRBV12-4,CASSRGTGETQYF,TGTGCCAGCAGCCGCGGGACGGGTGAGACCCAGTACTTC
TRBD1,-,TRBJ2-1,TRBV5-5,CASSSKVWTGSYNEQFF,TGTGCCAGCAGCTCGAAAGTTTGGACAGGATCCTACAATGAGCAGTTCTTC
-,-,TRBJ1-1,TRBV5-6,CASSSPHRDGSEAFF,TGTGCCAGCAGCTCCCCCCACAGGGATGGATCTGAAGCTTTCTTT
TRBD2,-,TRBJ2-1,TRBV4-2,CASSQGLAGVRPFF,TGTGCCAGCAGCCAAGGTCTAGCGGGGGTCCGCCCGTTCTTC
-,-,TRBJ1-2,TRBV12-1,CAGSVRDSFYGYTF,TGTGCCGGGTCGGTCAGGGACAGCTTCTATGGCTACACCTTC
-,-,TRBJ1-1,TRBV5-1,CASRKRESNTEAFF,TGCGCCAGCCGCAAAAGGGAGTCGAACACTGAAGCTTTCTTT
-,once,TRBJ1-3,TRBV15,CATSRDEGGNTIYF,TGTGCCACCAGCAGAGATGAGGGCGGAAACACCATATATTTT
-,-,TRBJ2-2,TRBV9,CASSVELLAPGELFF,TGTGCCAGCAGCGTCGAGTTACTAGCCCCCGGGGAGCTGTTTTTT
TRBD1,-,TRBJ2-5,TRBV7-2,CASSRGGTGGAGTQYF,TGTGCCAGCAGCCGGGGCGGGACAGGGGGCGCCGGGACCCAGTACTTC
-,-,TRBJ2-5,TRBV3-1/TRBV3-2,CASSQGGSGRETQYF,TGTGCCAGCAGCCAAGGTGGGTCAGGGAGGGAGACCCAGTACTTC
-,-,TRBJ1-2,TRBV7-2,CASSLADRNYGYTF,TGTGCCAGCAGCTTAGCTGACAGGAACTATGGCTACACCTTC
-,-,TRBJ2-5,TRBV7-2,CASSPRQAQETQYF,TGTGCCAGCAGCCCCCGACAGGCACAAGAGACCCAGTACTTC
-,-,TRBJ1-1,TRBV4-1,CASSRREETEAFF,TGCGCCAGCAGCCGACGGGAGGAGACTGAAGCTTTCTTT
-,-,TRBJ1-5,TRBV7-2,CASSLGPVINQPQHF,TGTGCCAGCAGCTTAGGTCCGGTAATCAATCAGCCCCAGCATTTT
-,-,TRBJ1-1,TRBV27,CASSLRGGANTEAFF,TGTGCCAGCAGTTTACGTGGGGGGGCGAACACTGAAGCTTTCTTT
-,-,TRBJ2-2,TRBV4-2,CASSQPGTQRPVGAGELFF,TGTGCCAGCAGCCAACCCGGGACTCAGAGGCCGGTCGGTGCCGGGGAGCTGTTTTTT
TRBD1,-,TRBJ1-1,TRBV11-2,CASSFGQGNTEAFF,TGTGCCAGCAGCTTCGGACAGGGGAACACTGAAGCTTTCTTT
TRBD1,-,TRBJ2-1,TRBV28,CASSPGQGAYEQFF,TGTGCCAGCAGTCCCGGACAGGGGGCATATGAGCAGTTCTTC
-,once,TRBJ1-1,TRBV2,CASSEAYRINTEAFF,TGTGCCAGCAGTGAAGCGTACAGGATCAACACTGAAGCTTTCTTT
TRBD1,-,TRBJ1-5,TRBV19,CASSIGAGQGSNQPQHF,TGTGCCAGTAGTATAGGAGCGGGACAGGGCAGCAATCAGCCCCAGCATTTT
-,once,TRBJ1-1,TRBV12-3/TRBV12-4,CASSYGPDTEAFF,TGTGCCAGCAGTTACGGTCCGGACACTGAAGCTTTCTTT
-,-,TRBJ1-1,TRBV30,CAWYTSRERHRVREAFF,TGTGCCTGGTATACCAGTAGAGAAAGGCACAGGGTCCGCGAAGCTTTCTTT
TRBD1,-,TRBJ1-1,TRBV27,CASSIRPGTGVTEAFF,TGTGCCAGCAGCATTAGACCCGGGACAGGGGTCACTGAAGCTTTCTTT
TRBD1,-,TRBJ1-2,TRBV3-1/TRBV3-2,CASSQRDRHYGYTF,TGTGCCAGCAGCCAAAGGGACAGACACTATGGCTACACCTTC
-,-,TRBJ1-2,TRBV3-1/TRBV3-2,CASSQVQGTPGSNYGYTF,TGTGCCAGCAGCCAAGTGCAGGGGACACCCGGTTCTAACTATGGCTACACCTTC
-,once,TRBJ1-5,TRBV3-1/TRBV3-2,CASSQKGGKTSRPPQHF,TGTGCCAGCAGCCAAAAGGGGGGGAAGACAAGTCGTCCGCCCCAGCATTTT
TRBD1,few,TRBJ1-1,TRBV29-1,CSVDPRGGSEAFF,TGCAGCGTCGACCCCCGAGGGGGCTCTGAAGCTTTCTTT
TRBD1,-,TRBJ2-7,TRBV13,CASSRGQGAREQYF,TGTGCCAGCAGCCGGGGACAGGGGGCTCGCGAGCAGTACTTC
TRBD2,-,TRBJ2-1,TRBV2,CASSNGLAGGHNEQFF,TGTGCCAGCAGTAACGGACTAGCGGGGGGCCACAATGAGCAGTTCTTC